A selection of T cell receptor beta chains follows, all from one sample in a study of graft-versus-host responses after intestinal transplantation. Their antigens are not known. Measured with immunoSEQ multiplex PCR; TCRdb has only the in-frame clones, and not every one. The sample includes 80,000 to 100,000 clones, approximately 90% of them seen just once. The specimen comprised unstimulated CD8+ T cells sorted from spleen or lymph node cells, sampled before transplant. Receptors were obtained from a human donor who was the organ donor for an intestinal transplant. Each CDR3 is given with its conserved first and last residue. A D gene is named only where the DNA matches it firmly. Some rows mark clone size as missing; the rest say once, few, many or name a class of expanded clone.

>-|16|TRBJ2-7|TRBV5-6|TRBD2
TGTGCCAGCAGACAATCGGGGGGAATTTTAACCTACGAGCAGTACTTC
CASRQSGGILTYEQYF
>-|11|TRBJ2-7|TRBV5-6|-
TGTGCCAGCAGCTCGAGCGGCGAGCAGTACTTC
CASSSSGEQYF
>few|13|TRBJ2-7|TRBV10-2|-
TGCGCCAGCAGTGAGCGGGGCTCCTACGAGCAGTACTTC
CASSERGSYEQYF
>once|13|TRBJ1-1|TRBV19|-
TGTGCCAGCAGTATAGCCGGGGACACTGAAGCTTTCTTT
CASSIAGDTEAFF
>-|15|TRBJ2-3|TRBV7-8|TRBD2
TGTGCCAGCAGCCCCCTAGCGGGAGGGACAGATACGCAGTATTTT
CASSPLAGGTDTQYF
>-|15|TRBJ2-7|TRBV4-1|-
TGCGCCAGCAGCCTCGTCGAGGGATTCTCCTACGAGCAGTACTTC
CASSLVEGFSYEQYF
>-|16|TRBJ2-7|TRBV10-3|TRBD2
TGTGCCATCAGTGAGGGGACCGGACTAGCGGGAGGGGAGCAGTACTTC
CAISEGTGLAGGEQYF
>-|16|TRBJ2-7|TRBV27|TRBD1
TGTGCCAGCAGTCCCACCGCGACAGGGGGGGCCTACGAGCAGTACTTC
CASSPTATGGAYEQYF
>-|15|TRBJ2-2|TRBV6-5|-
TGTGCCAGCAGTTTGGAGGGGGCTGACACCGGGGAGCTGTTTTTT
CASSLEGADTGELFF
>-|15|TRBJ2-1|TRBV2|-
TGTGCCAGCAGTGCCCTGGACAAGTCCTACAATGAGCAGTTCTTC
CASSALDKSYNEQFF
>-|16|TRBJ2-2|TRBV7-9|TRBD2
TGTGCCAGCAGCTTTCGACAGCGGGGGAACACCGGGGAGCTGTTTTTT
CASSFRQRGNTGELFF
>-|13|TRBJ2-7|TRBV6-6|TRBD2
TGTGCCAGCATGCCGGGACTAGGGGACGAGCAGTACTTC
CASMPGLGDEQYF
>-|14|TRBJ1-2|TRBV4-1|TRBD1
TGCGCCAGCAGCCAAGGACAGGGAGAGAGTGGCTACACCTTC
CASSQGQGESGYTF
>once|17|TRBJ1-5|TRBV28|-
TGTGCCAGCAGTCAAGACAGCGATTCCCTTAGCAATCAGCCCCAGCATTTT
CASSQDSDSLSNQPQHF
>-|14|TRBJ1-5|TRBV4-1|-
TGCGCCAGCAGCCAAACAGTCTTCAATCAGCCCCAGCATTTT
CASSQTVFNQPQHF
>-|16|TRBJ2-2|TRBV7-9|-
TGTGCCAGCAGCCCTTCTCTTCCAGCGAACACCGGGGAGCTGTTTTTT
CASSPSLPANTGELFF
>-|13|TRBJ2-7|TRBV6-5|-
TGTGCCAGCAGTTACGGGGGCAGGTACGAGCAGTACTTC
CASSYGGRYEQYF
>once|15|TRBJ1-3|TRBV13|-
TGTGCCAGCAGCTTCGTTCGGGGGACTGGAAACACCATATATTTT
CASSFVRGTGNTIYF
>-|14|TRBJ2-3|TRBV19|TRBD2
TGTGCCAGCGGTCTAAGCGGGGGCACAGATACGCAGTATTTT
CASGLSGGTDTQYF
>-|18|TRBJ1-2|TRBV27|-
TGTGCCAGCAGTTCCCTTGCTGGGTGTTGTGGAGGTCTTTATGGCTACACCTTC
CASSSLAGCCGGLYGYTF
>-|14|TRBJ2-1|TRBV5-1|-
TGCGCCAGCTTGGAGGGCCCAGAGGGGAATGAGCAGTTCTTC
CASLEGPEGNEQFF
>-|13|TRBJ2-3|TRBV4-2|-
TGTGCCGGATCACGGACTGCGACAGATACGCAGTATTTT
CAGSRTATDTQYF
>-|19|TRBJ1-1|TRBV28|TRBD1
TGTGCCAGCAGTTTACCAGGGGTATCGTCAGGGGGCGCAAACACTGAAGCTTTCTTT
CASSLPGVSSGGANTEAFF
>-|15|TRBJ1-3|TRBV13|-
TGTGCCAGCAGCAACGGACATATTTCTGGAAACACCATATATTTT
CASSNGHISGNTIYF
>-|17|TRBJ2-5|TRBV12-5|-
TGTGCTAGTGGTTCTGTGGGTACTTTGGGGGCCGAAGAGACCCAGTACTTC
CASGSVGTLGAEETQYF
>-|14|TRBJ1-5|TRBV6-6|-
TGTGCCAGCAGTCACTTCGGAGGCGGCGAGCCCCAGCATTTT
CASSHFGGGEPQHF
>-|13|TRBJ2-1|TRBV2|-
TGTGCCAGATGGGGCGGGAACCCTTTCGAGCAGTTCTTC
CARWGGNPFEQFF
>-|14|TRBJ2-7|TRBV11-3|-
TGTGCCAGCAGCTTAGTTGCCGGGTCGGGCGAGCAGTACTTC
CASSLVAGSGEQYF
>-|17|TRBJ2-1|TRBV7-3|TRBD2
TGTGCCAGCAGCTTAATGGGTTCGGGACTAGCCGACAATGAGCAGTTCTTC
CASSLMGSGLADNEQFF
>-|13|TRBJ2-5|TRBV7-2|-
TGTGCCAGCAGCTTACGTCGTCAAGAGACCCAGTACTTC
CASSLRRQETQYF
>-|15|TRBJ2-1|TRBV5-1|TRBD2
TGCGCCAGCAGCTTCCTAGCGGGATTCTACAATGAGCAGTTCTTC
CASSFLAGFYNEQFF
>-|17|TRBJ2-2|TRBV12-5|-
TGTGCTAGTGGTTTGGTACACGGAGGGACTGACTCCGGGGAGCTGTTTTTT
CASGLVHGGTDSGELFF
>-|16|TRBJ2-3|TRBV7-8|-
TGTGCCAGCAGCTTAGCGGGAAGACTAATCACAGATACGCAGTATTTT
CASSLAGRLITDTQYF
>few|12|TRBJ2-7|TRBV2|-
TGTGCCAGCAGTACTACGAACTACGAGCAGTACTTC
CASSTTNYEQYF
>-|15|TRBJ2-5|TRBV25-1|TRBD1
TGTGCCAGCAGTCCTAGGGACAGCTTCCAAGAGACCCAGTACTTC
CASSPRDSFQETQYF
>once|15|TRBJ2-1|TRBV2|TRBD2
TGTGCCAGCAGTCAGTACTCGGCGGGAGGGAACGAGCAGTTCTTC
CASSQYSAGGNEQFF
>few|15|TRBJ1-2|TRBV4-1|TRBD1
TGCGCCAGCAGCCAAGAAACGGGACAGGGCGACGGCTACACCTTC
CASSQETGQGDGYTF
>-|14|TRBJ2-7|TRBV30|TRBD2
TGTGCCTGGAGTGTTGTGACTAGCGGATACGAGCAGTACTTC
CAWSVVTSGYEQYF
>-|14|TRBJ2-7|TRBV9|-
TGTGCCAGCAGCGTAGAAGACAGCTCCTACGAGCAGTACTTC
CASSVEDSSYEQYF
>-|16|TRBJ2-1|TRBV28|TRBD2
TGTGCCAGCAGCAAAGCTAGCGGGAGCTCTTGGTATGAGCAGTTCTTC
CASSKASGSSWYEQFF
>-|18|TRBJ1-2|TRBV19|-
TGTGCCAGTAGTACAGACCGACCGGGACTCCTTTTTCACTATGGCTACACCTTC
CASSTDRPGLLFHYGYTF
>few|16|TRBJ1-3|TRBV19|-
TGTGCCAGTAATTTACATGGCTTAAGCTCTGGAAACACCATATATTTT
CASNLHGLSSGNTIYF
>-|14|TRBJ2-1|TRBV15|-
TGTGCCACTACGGACAAGAGCTCCTACAATGAGCAGTTCTTC
CATTDKSSYNEQFF
>-|16|TRBJ2-7|TRBV25-1|-
TGTGCCAGCAGCGAAGGAACGGAGGGTCCGGGGAGTGAGCAGTACTTC
CASSEGTEGPGSEQYF
>-|16|TRBJ2-3|TRBV2|-
TGTGCCAGCAGTGAATGGGAGCGGGCTGGAGCAGATACGCAGTATTTT
CASSEWERAGADTQYF
>-|14|TRBJ2-7|TRBV6-4|TRBD2
TGTGCCAGCATATTCGGGCGGGAGGGGGGGGAGCAGTACTTC
CASIFGREGGEQYF
>-|14|TRBJ1-2|TRBV6-5|TRBD1
TGTGCCAGCAGCCCCGGACAGGGAAACTATGGCTACACCTTC
CASSPGQGNYGYTF
>-|15|TRBJ2-7|TRBV9|TRBD1
TGTGCCAGCAGCCCTTCGGACAGGGTTGCCTACGAGCAGTACTTC
CASSPSDRVAYEQYF
>once|18|TRBJ2-7|TRBV28|TRBD2
TGTGCCAGCAGTTTACATCCTTTAGCGGGAGCTGGGGGCTACGAGCAGTACTTC
CASSLHPLAGAGGYEQYF
>once|13|TRBJ2-7|TRBV7-3|-
TGTGCCAGCAGCTTAATGAATCGGTACGAGCAGTACTTC
CASSLMNRYEQYF
>-|14|TRBJ2-3|TRBV27|TRBD1
TGTGCCAGCAGCGGGACAGGGGAAGTAGATACGCAGTATTTT
CASSGTGEVDTQYF
>-|15|TRBJ1-1|TRBV10-2|TRBD1
TGCGCCAGCACCCAAGATACAGGGGGTAGAACTGAAGCTTTCTTT
CASTQDTGGRTEAFF
>-|14|TRBJ2-3|TRBV30|-
TGTGCCTGCGAGGGCTCCCCGGGCACAGATACGCAGTATTTT
CACEGSPGTDTQYF
>-|14|TRBJ2-7|TRBV12-5|TRBD1
TGTGCTAGTGGAACGGGACAGGGGTCCTACGAGCAGTACTTC
CASGTGQGSYEQYF
>-|13|TRBJ2-7|TRBV2|TRBD2
TGTGCCAGCATGGGGGGAGGGCCGCGGGAGCAGTACTTC
CASMGGGPREQYF
>-|15|TRBJ2-7|TRBV7-9|-
TGTGCCAGCAGCTTTCCGGACAGTGGGATCTACGAGCAGTACTTC
CASSFPDSGIYEQYF
>once|14|TRBJ2-1|TRBV14|TRBD2
TGTGCCAGCAGCCTCACTAGCGGGAGGAATGAGCAGTTCTTC
CASSLTSGRNEQFF
>-|16|TRBJ2-1|TRBV9|TRBD2
TGTGCCAGCAGCGTAGGCGGGACTAGCGGGAAAAATGAGCAGTTCTTC
CASSVGGTSGKNEQFF
>-|14|TRBJ2-7|TRBV13|-
TGTGCCAGCAGCTTGCAGACTAACTCCTACGAGCAGTACTTC
CASSLQTNSYEQYF
>-|17|TRBJ2-1|TRBV5-6|TRBD2
TGTGCCAGCAGCTTGCTACTAGCGGAAACGTGGTTCAATGAGCAGTTCTTC
CASSLLLAETWFNEQFF